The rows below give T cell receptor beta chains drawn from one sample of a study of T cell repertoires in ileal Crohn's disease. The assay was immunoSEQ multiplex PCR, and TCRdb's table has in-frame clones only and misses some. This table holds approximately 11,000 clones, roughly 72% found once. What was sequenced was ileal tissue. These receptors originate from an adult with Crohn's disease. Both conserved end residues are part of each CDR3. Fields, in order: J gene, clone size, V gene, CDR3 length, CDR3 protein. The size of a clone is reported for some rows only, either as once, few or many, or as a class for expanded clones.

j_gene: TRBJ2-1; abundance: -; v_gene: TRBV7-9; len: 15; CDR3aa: CASSRAGGLGGEQFF
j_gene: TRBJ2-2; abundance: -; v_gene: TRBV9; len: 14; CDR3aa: CASSVGGGGGELFF
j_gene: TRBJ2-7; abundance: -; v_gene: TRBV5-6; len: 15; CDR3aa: CASRVGHGEAHEQYF
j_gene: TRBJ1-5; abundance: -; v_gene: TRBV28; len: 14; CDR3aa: CASSNRQRNQPQHF
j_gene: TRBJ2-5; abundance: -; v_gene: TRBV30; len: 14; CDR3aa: CAWSPGGPRETQYF
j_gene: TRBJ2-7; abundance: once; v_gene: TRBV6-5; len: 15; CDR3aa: CASSRTGAQPYEQYF
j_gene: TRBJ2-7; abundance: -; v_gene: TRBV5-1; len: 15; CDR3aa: CASSLGGLAGYEQYF
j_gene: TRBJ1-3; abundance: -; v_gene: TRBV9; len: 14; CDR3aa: CASSGSVAANTIYF
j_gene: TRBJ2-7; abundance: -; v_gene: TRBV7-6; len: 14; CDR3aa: CASSPRTVSYEQYF
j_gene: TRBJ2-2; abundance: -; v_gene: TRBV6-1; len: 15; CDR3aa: CASSATGGDTGELFF
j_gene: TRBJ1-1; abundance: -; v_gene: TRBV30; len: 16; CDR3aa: CAWITGQGLMNTEAFF
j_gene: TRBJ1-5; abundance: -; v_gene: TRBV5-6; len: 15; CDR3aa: CASSFFDGSNQPQHF
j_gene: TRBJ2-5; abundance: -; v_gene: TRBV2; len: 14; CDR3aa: CASSPQGGGETQYF
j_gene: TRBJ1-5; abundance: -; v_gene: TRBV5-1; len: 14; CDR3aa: CASSSGQGNQPQHF
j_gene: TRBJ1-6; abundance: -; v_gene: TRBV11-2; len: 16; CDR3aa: CASSLEAGGYNSPLHF
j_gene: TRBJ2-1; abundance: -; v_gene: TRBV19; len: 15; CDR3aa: CASSITDSAYNEQFF
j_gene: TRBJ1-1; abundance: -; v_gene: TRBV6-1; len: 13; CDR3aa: CASIKAGNTEAFF
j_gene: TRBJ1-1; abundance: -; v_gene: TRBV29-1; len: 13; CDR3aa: CSVVEGTQTEAFF
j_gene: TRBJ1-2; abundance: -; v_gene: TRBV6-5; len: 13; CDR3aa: CASKGRLFYGYTF
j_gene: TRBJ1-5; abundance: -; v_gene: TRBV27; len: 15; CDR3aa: CASSFGQGSNQPQHF
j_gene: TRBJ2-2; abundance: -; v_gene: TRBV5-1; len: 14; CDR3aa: CASSWGQGAGELFF
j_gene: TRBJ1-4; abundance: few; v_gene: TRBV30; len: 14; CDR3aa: CAWTLGGFGEKLFF
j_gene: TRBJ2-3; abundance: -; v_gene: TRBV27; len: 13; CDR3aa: CASGTGGTDTQYF
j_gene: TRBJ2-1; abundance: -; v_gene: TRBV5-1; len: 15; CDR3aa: CASSLILAGGGAQFF
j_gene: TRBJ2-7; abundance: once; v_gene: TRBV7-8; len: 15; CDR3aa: CASSLALGQGYEQYF
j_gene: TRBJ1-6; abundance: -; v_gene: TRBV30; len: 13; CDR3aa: CAWARGARSPLHF
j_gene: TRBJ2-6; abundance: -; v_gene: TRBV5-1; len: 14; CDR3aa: CASSLGDSNNVLTF
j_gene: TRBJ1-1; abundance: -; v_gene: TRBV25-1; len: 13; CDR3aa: CASKGQGGTEAFF
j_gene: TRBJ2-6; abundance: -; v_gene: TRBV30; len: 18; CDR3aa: CAWSRLGQAYSGANVLTF
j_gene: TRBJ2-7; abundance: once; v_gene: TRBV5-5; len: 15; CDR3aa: CASSLSDRGSSEQYF
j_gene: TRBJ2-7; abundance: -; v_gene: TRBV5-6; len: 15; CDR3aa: CASSLSDRGLDEQYF
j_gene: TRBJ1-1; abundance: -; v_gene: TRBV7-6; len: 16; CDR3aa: CASSLEVGTRGTEAFF
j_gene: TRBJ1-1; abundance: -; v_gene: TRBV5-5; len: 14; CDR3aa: CASSLVAGGTEAFF
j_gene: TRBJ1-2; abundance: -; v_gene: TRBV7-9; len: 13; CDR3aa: CASTLQGAEGYTF
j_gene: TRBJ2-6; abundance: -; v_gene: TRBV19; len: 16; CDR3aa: CASSPAGGSGANVLTF
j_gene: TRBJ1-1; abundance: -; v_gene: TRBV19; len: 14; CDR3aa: CASSTQGWNTEAFF
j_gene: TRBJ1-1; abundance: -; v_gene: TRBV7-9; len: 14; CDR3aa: CASSFGRMNTEAFF
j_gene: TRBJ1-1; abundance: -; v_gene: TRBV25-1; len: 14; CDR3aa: CASRATGGATEAFF
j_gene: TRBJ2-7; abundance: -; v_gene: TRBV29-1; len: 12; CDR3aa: CSGSGRFDEQYF
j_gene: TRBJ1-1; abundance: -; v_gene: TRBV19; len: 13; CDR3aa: CASSITASRGAFF
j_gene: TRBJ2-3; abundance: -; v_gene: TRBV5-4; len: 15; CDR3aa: CASSLDRGASDTQYF
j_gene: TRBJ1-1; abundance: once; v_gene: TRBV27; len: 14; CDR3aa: CASSRGTVNTEAFF
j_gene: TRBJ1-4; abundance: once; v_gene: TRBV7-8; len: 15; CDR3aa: CASSSNRGAREKLFF
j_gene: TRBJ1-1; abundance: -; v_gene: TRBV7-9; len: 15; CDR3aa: CASSPPGRGYTEAFF
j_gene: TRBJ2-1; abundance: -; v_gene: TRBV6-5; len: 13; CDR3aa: CASRDNYHNEQFF
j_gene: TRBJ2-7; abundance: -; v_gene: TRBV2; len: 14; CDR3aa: CASSLGGGRNEQYF
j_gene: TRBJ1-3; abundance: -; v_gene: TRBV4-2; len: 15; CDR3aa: CASSQGESSGNTIYF
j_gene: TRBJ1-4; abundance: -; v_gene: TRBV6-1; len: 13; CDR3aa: CASSVDRAAKLFF
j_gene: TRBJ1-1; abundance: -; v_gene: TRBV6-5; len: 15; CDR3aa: CASSRPFDRVAEAFF
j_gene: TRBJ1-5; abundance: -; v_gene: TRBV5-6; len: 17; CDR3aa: CASSFRSSAGGGQPQHF
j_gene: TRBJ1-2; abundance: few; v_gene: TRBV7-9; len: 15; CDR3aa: CASSLLTGGLHGYTF
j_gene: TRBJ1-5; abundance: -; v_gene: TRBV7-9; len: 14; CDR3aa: CAISPGGSNQPQHF
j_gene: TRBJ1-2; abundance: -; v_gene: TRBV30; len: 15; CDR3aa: CAWSPTGGPVYGYTF
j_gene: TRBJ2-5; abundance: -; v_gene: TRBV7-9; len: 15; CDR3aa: CASSLAGRAQETQYF
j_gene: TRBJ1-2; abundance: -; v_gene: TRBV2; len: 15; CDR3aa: CASSEDIVPIYGYTF
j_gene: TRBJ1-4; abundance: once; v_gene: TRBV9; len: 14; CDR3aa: CASSVGPRGEKLFF
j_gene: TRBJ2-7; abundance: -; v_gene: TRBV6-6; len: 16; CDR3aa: CASRLAGTSGVYEQYF